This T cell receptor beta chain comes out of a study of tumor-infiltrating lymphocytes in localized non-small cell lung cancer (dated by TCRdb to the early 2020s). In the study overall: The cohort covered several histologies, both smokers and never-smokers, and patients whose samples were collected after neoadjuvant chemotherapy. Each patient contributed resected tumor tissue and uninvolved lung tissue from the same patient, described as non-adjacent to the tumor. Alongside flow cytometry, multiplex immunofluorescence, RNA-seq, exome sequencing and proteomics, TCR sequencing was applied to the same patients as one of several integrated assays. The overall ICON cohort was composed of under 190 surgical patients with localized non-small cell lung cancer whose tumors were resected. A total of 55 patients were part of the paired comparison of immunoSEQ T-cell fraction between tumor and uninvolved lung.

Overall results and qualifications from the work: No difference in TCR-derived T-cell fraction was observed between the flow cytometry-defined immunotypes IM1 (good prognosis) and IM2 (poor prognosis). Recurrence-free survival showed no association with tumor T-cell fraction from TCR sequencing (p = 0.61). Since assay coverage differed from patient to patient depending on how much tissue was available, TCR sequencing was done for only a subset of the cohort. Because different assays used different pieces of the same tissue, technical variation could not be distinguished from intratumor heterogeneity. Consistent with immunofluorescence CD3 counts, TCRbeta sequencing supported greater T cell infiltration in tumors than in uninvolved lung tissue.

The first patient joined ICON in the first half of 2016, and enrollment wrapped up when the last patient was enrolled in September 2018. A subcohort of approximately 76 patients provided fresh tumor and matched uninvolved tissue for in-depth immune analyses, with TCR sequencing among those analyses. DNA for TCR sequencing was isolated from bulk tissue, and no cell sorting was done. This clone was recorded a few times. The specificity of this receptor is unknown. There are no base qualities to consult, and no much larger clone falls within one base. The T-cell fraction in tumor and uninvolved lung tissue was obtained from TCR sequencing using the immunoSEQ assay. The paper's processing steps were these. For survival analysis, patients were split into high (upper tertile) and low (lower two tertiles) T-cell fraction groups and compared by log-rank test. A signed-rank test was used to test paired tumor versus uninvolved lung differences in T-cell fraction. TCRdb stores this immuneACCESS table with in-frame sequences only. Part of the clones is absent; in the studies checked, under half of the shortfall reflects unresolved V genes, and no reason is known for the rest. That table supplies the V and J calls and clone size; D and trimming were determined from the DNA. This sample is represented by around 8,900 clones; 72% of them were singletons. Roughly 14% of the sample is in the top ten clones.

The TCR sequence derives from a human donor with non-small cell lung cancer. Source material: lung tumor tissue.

The CDR3 amino acid sequence is: CASSLDGEDTQYF. At the DNA level, the sequence is TGTGCCAGCAGCTTGGACGGGGAAGATACGCAGTATTTT. This chain joins TRBV5-4 to TRBJ2-3; the D gene is perhaps TRBD2, on 5 matching bases. Including the terminal cysteine and phenylalanine, the CDR3 comprises 13 residues. Only the CDR3 DNA is retained, 39 bases long and in frame from the first base. As encoded in the germline V gene (reference sequence), CDR1 is SGHNT while CDR2 is YYREEE. Trimming at the junction amounts to 0 bases on V and 5 bases on J, and the germline ends lie 7 bases apart.